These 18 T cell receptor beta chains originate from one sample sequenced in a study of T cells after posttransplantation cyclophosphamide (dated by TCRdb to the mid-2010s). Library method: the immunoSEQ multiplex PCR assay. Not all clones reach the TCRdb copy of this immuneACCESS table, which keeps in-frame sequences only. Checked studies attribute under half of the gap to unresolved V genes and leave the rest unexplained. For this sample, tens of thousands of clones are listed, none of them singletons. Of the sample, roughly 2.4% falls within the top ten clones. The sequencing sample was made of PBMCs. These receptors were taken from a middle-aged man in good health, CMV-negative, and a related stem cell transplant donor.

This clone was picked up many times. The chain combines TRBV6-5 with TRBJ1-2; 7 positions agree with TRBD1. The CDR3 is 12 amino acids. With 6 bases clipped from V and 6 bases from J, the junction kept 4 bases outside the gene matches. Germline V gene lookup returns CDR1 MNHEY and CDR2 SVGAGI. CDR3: CASSQGGDGYTF. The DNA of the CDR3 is TGTGCCAGCAGCCAAGGGGGCGATGGCTACACCTTC.

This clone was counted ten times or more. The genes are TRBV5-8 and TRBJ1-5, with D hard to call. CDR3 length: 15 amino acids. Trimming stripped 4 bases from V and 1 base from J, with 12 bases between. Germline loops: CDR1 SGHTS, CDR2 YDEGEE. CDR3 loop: CASSRAGESNQPQHF. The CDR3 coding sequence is TGTGCCAGCAGCCGCGCCGGGGAGAGCAATCAGCCCCAGCATTTT.

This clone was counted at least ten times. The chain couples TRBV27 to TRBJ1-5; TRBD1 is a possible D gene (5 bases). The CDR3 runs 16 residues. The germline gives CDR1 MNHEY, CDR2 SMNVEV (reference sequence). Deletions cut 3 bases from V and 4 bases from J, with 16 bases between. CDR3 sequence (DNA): TGTGCCAGCAGTTTGGTGGCAGGGTCCCCGAATCAGCCCCAGCATTTT. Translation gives CASSLVAGSPNQPQHF.

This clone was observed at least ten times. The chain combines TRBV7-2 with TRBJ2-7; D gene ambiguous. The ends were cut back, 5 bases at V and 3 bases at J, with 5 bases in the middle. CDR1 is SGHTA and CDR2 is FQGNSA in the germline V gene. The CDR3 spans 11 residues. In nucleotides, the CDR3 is TGTGCCAGCAGCCCAGGCTACGAGCAGTACTTC. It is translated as CASSPGYEQYF. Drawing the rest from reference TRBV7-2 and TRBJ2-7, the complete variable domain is GAGVSQSPSNKVTEKGKDVELRCDPISGHTALYWYRQSLGQGLEFLIYFQGNSAPDKSGLPSDRFSAERTGGSVSTLTIQRTQQEDSAVYLCASSPGYEQYFGPGTRLTVT.

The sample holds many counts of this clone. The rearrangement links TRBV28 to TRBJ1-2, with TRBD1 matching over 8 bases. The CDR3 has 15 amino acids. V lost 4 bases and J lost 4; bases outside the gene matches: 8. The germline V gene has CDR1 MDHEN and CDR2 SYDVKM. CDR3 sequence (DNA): TGTGCCAGCAGTTCCCCACCGACAGGGGCCTATGGCTACACCTTC. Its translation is CASSSPPTGAYGYTF.

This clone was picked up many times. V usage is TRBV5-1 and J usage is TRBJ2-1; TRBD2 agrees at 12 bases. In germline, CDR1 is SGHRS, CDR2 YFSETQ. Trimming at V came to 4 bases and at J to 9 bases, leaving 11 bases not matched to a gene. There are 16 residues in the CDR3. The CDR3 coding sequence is TGCGCCAGCAGCGGCGAGACTAGCGGGAGCCTCAGTGAGCAGTTCTTC. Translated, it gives CASSGETSGSLSEQFF.

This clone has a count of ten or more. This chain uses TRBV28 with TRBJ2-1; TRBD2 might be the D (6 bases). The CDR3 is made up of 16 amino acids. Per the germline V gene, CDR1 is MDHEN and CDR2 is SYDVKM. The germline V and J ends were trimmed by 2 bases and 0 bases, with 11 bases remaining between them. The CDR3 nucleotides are TGTGCCAGCAGTTTACTGCGGGATGACTCCTACAATGAGCAGTTCTTC. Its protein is CASSLLRDDSYNEQFF.

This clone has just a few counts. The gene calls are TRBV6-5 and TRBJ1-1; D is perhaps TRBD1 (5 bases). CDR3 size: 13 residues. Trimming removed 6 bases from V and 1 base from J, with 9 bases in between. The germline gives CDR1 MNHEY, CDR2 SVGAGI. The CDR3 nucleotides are TGTGCCAGCAGCGCTACAGGGAACACTGAAGCTTTCTTT. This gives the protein CASSATGNTEAFF.

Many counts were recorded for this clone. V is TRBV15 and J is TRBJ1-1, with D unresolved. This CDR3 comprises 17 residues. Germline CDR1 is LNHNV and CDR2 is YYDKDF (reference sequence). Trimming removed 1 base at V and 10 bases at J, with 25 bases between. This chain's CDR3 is CATSRGSRDIPRERAFF. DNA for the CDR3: TGTGCCACCAGCAGAGGGTCTCGGGATATTCCCCGGGAGAGAGCTTTCTTT.

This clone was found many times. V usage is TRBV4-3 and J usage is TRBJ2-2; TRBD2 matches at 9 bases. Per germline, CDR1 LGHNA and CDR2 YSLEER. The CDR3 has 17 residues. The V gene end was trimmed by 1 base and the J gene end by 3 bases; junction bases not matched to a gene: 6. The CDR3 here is CASSQAGGRADTGELFF. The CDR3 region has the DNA TGCGCCAGCAGCCAAGCCGGCGGGAGGGCGGACACCGGGGAGCTGTTTTTT.

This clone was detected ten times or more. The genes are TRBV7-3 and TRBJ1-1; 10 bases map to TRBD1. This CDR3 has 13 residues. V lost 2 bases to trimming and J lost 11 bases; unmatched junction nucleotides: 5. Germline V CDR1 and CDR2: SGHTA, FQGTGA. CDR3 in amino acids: CASSLVGTGDAFF. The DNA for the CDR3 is TGTGCCAGCAGCTTAGTCGGGACAGGGGACGCTTTCTTT.

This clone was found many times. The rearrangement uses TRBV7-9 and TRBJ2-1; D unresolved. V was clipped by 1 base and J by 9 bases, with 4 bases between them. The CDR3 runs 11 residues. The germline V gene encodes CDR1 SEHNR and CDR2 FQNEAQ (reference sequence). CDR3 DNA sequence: TGTGCCAGCAGCTTAGGTAGTGAGCAGTTCTTC. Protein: CASSLGSEQFF.

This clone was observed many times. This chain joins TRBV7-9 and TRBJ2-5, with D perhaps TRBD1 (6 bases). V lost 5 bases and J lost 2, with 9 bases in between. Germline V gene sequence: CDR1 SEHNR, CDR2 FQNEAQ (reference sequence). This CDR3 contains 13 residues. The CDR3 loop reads CASSPTGQETQYF. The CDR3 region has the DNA TGTGCCAGCAGCCCTACAGGGCAAGAGACCCAGTACTTC.

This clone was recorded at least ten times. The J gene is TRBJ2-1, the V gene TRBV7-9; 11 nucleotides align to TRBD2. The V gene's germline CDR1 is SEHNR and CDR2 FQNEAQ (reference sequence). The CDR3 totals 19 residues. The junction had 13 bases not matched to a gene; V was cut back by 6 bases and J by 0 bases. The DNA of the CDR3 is TGTGCCAGCAGATCCAGGGGGCGGACTAGCGGGCCCTCCTACAATGAGCAGTTCTTC. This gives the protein CASRSRGRTSGPSYNEQFF. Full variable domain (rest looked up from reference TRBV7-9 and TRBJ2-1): DTGVSQNPRHKITKRGQNVTFRCDPISEHNRLYWYRQTLGQGPEFLTYFQNEAQLEKSRLLSDRFSAERPKGSFSTLEIQRTEQGDSAMYLCASRSRGRTSGPSYNEQFFGPGTRLTVL.

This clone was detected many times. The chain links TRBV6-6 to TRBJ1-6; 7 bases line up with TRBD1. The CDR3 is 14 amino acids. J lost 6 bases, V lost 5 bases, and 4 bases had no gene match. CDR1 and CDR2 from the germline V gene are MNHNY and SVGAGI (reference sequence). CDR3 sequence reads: CASSLQGRNSPLHF. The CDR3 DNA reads TGTGCCAGCAGTCTACAGGGGCGTAATTCACCCCTCCACTTT.

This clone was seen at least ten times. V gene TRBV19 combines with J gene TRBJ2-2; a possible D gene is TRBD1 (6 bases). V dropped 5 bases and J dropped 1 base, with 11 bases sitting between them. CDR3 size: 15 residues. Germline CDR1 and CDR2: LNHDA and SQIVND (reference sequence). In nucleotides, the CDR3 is TGTGCCAGTAGTGGAACGGGACAGAACACCGGGGAGCTGTTTTTT. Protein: CASSGTGQNTGELFF.

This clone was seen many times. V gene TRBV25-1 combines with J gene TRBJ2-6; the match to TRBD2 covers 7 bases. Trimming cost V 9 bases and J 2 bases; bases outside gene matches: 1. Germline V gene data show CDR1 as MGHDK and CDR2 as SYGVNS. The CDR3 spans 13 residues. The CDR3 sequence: CASGGAGANVLTF. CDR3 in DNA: TGTGCCAGTGGGGGGGCTGGGGCCAACGTCCTGACTTTC.

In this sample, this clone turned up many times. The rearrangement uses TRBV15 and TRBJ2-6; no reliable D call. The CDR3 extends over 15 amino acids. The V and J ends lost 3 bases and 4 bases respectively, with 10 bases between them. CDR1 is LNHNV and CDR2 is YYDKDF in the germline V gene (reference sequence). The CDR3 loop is CATSSTDGGANVLTF. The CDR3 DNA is TGTGCCACCAGCAGTACCGACGGGGGGGCCAACGTCCTGACTTTC.